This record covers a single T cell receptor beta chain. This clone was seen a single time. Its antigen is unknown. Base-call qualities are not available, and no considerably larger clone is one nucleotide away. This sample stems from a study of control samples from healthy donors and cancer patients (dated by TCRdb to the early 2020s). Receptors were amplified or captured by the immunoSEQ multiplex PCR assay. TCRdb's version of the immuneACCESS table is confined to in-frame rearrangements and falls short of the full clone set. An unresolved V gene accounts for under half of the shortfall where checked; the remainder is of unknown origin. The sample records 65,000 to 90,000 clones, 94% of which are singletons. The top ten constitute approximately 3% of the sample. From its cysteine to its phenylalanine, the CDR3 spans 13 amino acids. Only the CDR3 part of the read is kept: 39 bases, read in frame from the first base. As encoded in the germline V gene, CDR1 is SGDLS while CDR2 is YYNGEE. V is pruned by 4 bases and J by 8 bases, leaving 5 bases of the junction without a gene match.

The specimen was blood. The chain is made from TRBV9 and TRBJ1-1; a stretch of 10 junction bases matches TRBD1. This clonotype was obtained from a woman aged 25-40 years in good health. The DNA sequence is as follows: TGTGCCAGCAGCTCAACGACAGGGGGCGAAGCTTTCTTT. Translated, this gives CASSSTTGGEAFF.